This T cell receptor beta chain was captured by sequencing in a study of T cell responses to AZD1222 COVID-19 vaccine. Findings and caveats of the study: The donor group comprised mostly white British people and more females; the analysis possibly underestimated clonal diversity.

Timing groups of about 4 and about 12 weeks for second doses were pooled. Some clones are missing from TCRdb's copy, which holds only in-frame ones; the method was immunoSEQ multiplex PCR. The sample contains some 180,000 clones, around nine tenths of which appear only once. About this clone: Antigen specificity is unknown.

This CDR3 has 14 amino acids. Germline values: CDR1 SGHAT, CDR2 FQNNGV. V lost 5 bases and J lost 6, with 14 bases in between. This specimen was peripheral blood, taken 28 days after the second AZD1222 dose. The genes are TRBV11-2 and TRBJ2-1; D possibly matches TRBD1 or TRBD2 (6 bases each). The TCR comes from an adult who received the AZD1222 COVID-19 vaccine. CDR3: CASSPNRDSNEQFF. CDR3 bases: TGTGCCAGCAGCCCGAACAGGGACTCCAATGAGCAGTTCTTC.